Sequencing of this TCR beta chain was carried out in a study of beta chain features in type 1 diabetes (dated by TCRdb to about 2018). For context, the study as a whole: No differences in mean age, gender distribution, total cell number or subset yield were found between patients and healthy donors. A total of some 100,000,000 sorted cells were examined across all samples, and a strong correlation was observed between cell number per subset and RNA yield. The study compared the TCRB repertoires of sorted circulating CD4+ T cell subsets in recently diagnosed type 1 diabetes patients with those in matched healthy donors. Naive and central memory subsets were obtained from all 30 or so donors, but regulatory and stem cell-like memory subsets were isolated from only 8 patients and roughly eight healthy donors. The study at large found these results: Only small numbers of individuals were included in the HLA sub-analyses, which left unresolved whether HLA type had any influence on TCRB rearrangement. Patients with type 1 diabetes made fewer insertions and deleted more nucleotides at VDJ recombination sites, implying thymic rearrangement abnormalities. Because cDNA was sequenced instead of genomic DNA, activated cells with high expression could be over-represented, although the groups did not differ in activation or CD3 levels. PCR might favor shorter templates, but patient and control samples were amplified and corrected together, so any skew would affect both groups equally. Naive, central memory and regulatory TCRB repertoires appeared more similar among patients than among healthy donors. In all four CD4+ subsets, TCRB CDR3 length was moderately but significantly shorter in type 1 diabetes patients.

Each donor gave one peripheral blood draw, averaging about 100 mL, which was collected into heparinised tubes. Using a panel that included CD45RO, CCR7, CD25, CD127, CD95 and CD27, naive, central memory, regulatory and stem cell-like memory CD4+ T cells were sorted on a BD FACSAria II. All sorted populations exceeded 95% purity. PBMCs were isolated immediately by Lymphoprep density gradient centrifugation and stained directly without culture. To minimize batch effects, samples were stained and sorted in pairs, one healthy donor with one patient per experiment. The entire amount of isolated RNA was reverse transcribed using the High Capacity cDNA Reverse Transcription Kit, so the sequenced TCRB transcripts were expressed ones. Naive, central memory and regulatory T cell samples underwent deep immunoSEQ sequencing, averaging about 3.3 million total reads per sample. After sorted cells were lysed in RLT buffer, RNA was extracted with DNase-treated RNeasy Micro or Mini kits, with the choice depending on cell number. To prevent cross-contamination, every cell subset was processed on its own, while patient and healthy donor samples were processed together. TCRB sequences were amplified from cDNA with the immunoSEQ multiplex PCR, producing 87-bp fragments spanning the CDR3 region. The amplicons were sequenced using the Illumina HiSeq platform. Regarding the original processing steps: Synthetic template baselines were used to correct PCR bias computationally, reads within Hamming distance 2 were collapsed together, and singletons that could not be merged were discarded. By aligning reads against IMGT, V, D and J genes, CDR3 length, and insertions or deletions at six rearrangement sites were assigned. Clonotype counts were normalized to sorted cell number within each subset before computing true diversity and Gini coefficients with the tcR R package. The overlap coefficient, calculated on TCRB nucleotide sequences, was used to quantify repertoire sharing. As a proxy for the pre-selection repertoire, out-of-frame TCRB sequences from naive cells were analyzed. The table was pulled from immuneACCESS by TCRdb, which kept in-frame rearrangements only. Such tables lose some clones; where checked, under half of the loss comes from unresolved V genes, and the rest has no known cause. That table gives V, J and clone size, and the DNA gave D and trimming. For this sample the table gives 330,000 or so clones, of which around 20% were detected only once. The ten largest clones take up roughly 0.045% of the sample.

On this clone itself: It has no known antigen specificity. No much larger clonotype is one base removed from it; base qualities were not supplied.

Reading the germline V gene gives CDR1 SGHAT and CDR2 FQNNGV. V is pruned by 5 bases and J by 6 bases, leaving 7 bases of the junction without a gene match. Reading from cysteine to phenylalanine, the CDR3 counts 15 amino acids. Only the CDR3 part of the read is kept: 45 bases, read in frame from the first base. The rearranged chain carries TRBV11-2 and TRBJ2-1; 10 bases in between match TRBD2. Sequencing was performed on naive CD4+ T cells from blood. What this sample's cell subset or site label stands for: true naive CD4+ T cells. The receptor was isolated from a young woman in good health. CDR3 reads: CASSPLAGRTNEQFF. The nucleotide sequence is given as TGTGCCAGCAGCCCACTAGCGGGACGGACCAATGAGCAGTTCTTC.